The rows below give T cell receptor beta chains drawn from one sample of a study of blood T cell repertoires in COVID-19. Only in-frame clones appear in the TCRdb table, and some are missing; sequencing was by immunoSEQ multiplex PCR. Seen here are tens of thousands of clones, about 70% observed once, and the top ten hold approximately 20%. Material: peripheral blood. These receptor sequences come from a man between 60 and 70 years old with acute or convalescent COVID-19. Each CDR3 is given with its conserved first and last residue. Fields, in order: CDR3 length, clone size, J gene, D gene, V gene, CDR3 DNA, CDR3 protein. A D gene is named only where the DNA matches it firmly. Only part of the rows carry a size: once, few, many, or a class if the clone is expanded.

CDR3 length: 16
clone size: -
J gene: TRBJ2-7
D gene: TRBD1
V gene: TRBV5-1
CDR3 DNA: TGCGCCAGCGGGAGGGCCGGGACAGGGGGTTCTCGGGAGCAGTACTTC
CDR3 protein: CASGRAGTGGSREQYF

CDR3 length: 15
clone size: -
J gene: TRBJ2-1
D gene: TRBD2
V gene: TRBV7-2
CDR3 DNA: TGTGCCAGCAGCTTACAAGCGGGGGCCTACAATGAGCAGTTCTTC
CDR3 protein: CASSLQAGAYNEQFF

CDR3 length: 15
clone size: -
J gene: TRBJ2-4
D gene: TRBD2
V gene: TRBV11-2
CDR3 DNA: TGTGCCAGCAGCTCTATAGCGGGACCCAAAAACATTCAGTACTTC
CDR3 protein: CASSSIAGPKNIQYF

CDR3 length: 19
clone size: -
J gene: TRBJ2-3
D gene: TRBD2
V gene: TRBV28
CDR3 DNA: TGTGCCAGCAGTTCTTTAGGGACTAGCGGGAGGTCCAGCACAGATACGCAGTATTTT
CDR3 protein: CASSSLGTSGRSSTDTQYF

CDR3 length: 14
clone size: -
J gene: TRBJ2-7
D gene: -
V gene: TRBV20-1
CDR3 DNA: TGCAGTGCTAGTCCGGGGGATGGGACCTACGAGCAGTACTTC
CDR3 protein: CSASPGDGTYEQYF

CDR3 length: 15
clone size: -
J gene: TRBJ2-1
D gene: -
V gene: TRBV10-3
CDR3 DNA: TGTGCCATCAGCGTAACCGGGGGTTCCTACAATGAGCAGTTCTTC
CDR3 protein: CAISVTGGSYNEQFF

CDR3 length: 13
clone size: -
J gene: TRBJ2-1
D gene: -
V gene: TRBV6-5
CDR3 DNA: TGTGCCAGCAGCTACTTACAGGGCAATGAGCAGTTCTTC
CDR3 protein: CASSYLQGNEQFF

CDR3 length: 13
clone size: many
J gene: TRBJ1-2
D gene: TRBD1
V gene: TRBV19
CDR3 DNA: TGTGCCGCCTCACAGGGGGCTAATCGAGGCTACACCTTC
CDR3 protein: CAASQGANRGYTF

CDR3 length: 16
clone size: few
J gene: TRBJ1-6
D gene: TRBD1
V gene: TRBV3-1/TRBV3-2
CDR3 DNA: TGTGCCAGCAGCCAAGATCGGGACAGGCCTGATTCACCCCTCCACTTT
CDR3 protein: CASSQDRDRPDSPLHF

CDR3 length: 15
clone size: -
J gene: TRBJ2-5
D gene: -
V gene: TRBV5-1
CDR3 DNA: TGCGCCAGTAGGGATGGACAGAACAACCAAGAGACCCAGTACTTC
CDR3 protein: CASRDGQNNQETQYF

CDR3 length: 13
clone size: -
J gene: TRBJ2-2
D gene: -
V gene: TRBV10-1
CDR3 DNA: TGCGCCAGCGGGGACTCCAGAACCGGGGAGCTGTTTTTT
CDR3 protein: CASGDSRTGELFF

CDR3 length: 16
clone size: -
J gene: TRBJ2-4
D gene: -
V gene: TRBV7-9
CDR3 DNA: TGTGCCAGCAGCTCCCCGAGAGGGCTAGCCAAAAACATTCAGTACTTC
CDR3 protein: CASSSPRGLAKNIQYF

CDR3 length: 12
clone size: -
J gene: TRBJ2-5
D gene: -
V gene: TRBV2
CDR3 DNA: TGTGCCAGCACCGAACTTAAAGAGACCCAGTACTTC
CDR3 protein: CASTELKETQYF

CDR3 length: 15
clone size: -
J gene: TRBJ2-2
D gene: -
V gene: TRBV9
CDR3 DNA: TGTGCCAGCAGCGTAGTGGGCTCAAACACCGGGGAGCTGTTTTTT
CDR3 protein: CASSVVGSNTGELFF

CDR3 length: 11
clone size: -
J gene: TRBJ2-5
D gene: -
V gene: TRBV30
CDR3 DNA: TGTGCCTGGAGTGCCGGGGAGACCCAGTACTTC
CDR3 protein: CAWSAGETQYF

CDR3 length: 14
clone size: few
J gene: TRBJ2-1
D gene: TRBD2
V gene: TRBV7-8
CDR3 DNA: TGTGCCAGCAGCGAACTAGCGGGCTTCAATGAGCAGTTCTTC
CDR3 protein: CASSELAGFNEQFF

CDR3 length: 16
clone size: -
J gene: TRBJ2-3
D gene: TRBD1
V gene: TRBV7-3
CDR3 DNA: TGTGCCAGCAGCTCCCGACAGGGAACGAGCACAGATACGCAGTATTTT
CDR3 protein: CASSSRQGTSTDTQYF

CDR3 length: 15
clone size: many
J gene: TRBJ1-5
D gene: TRBD1
V gene: TRBV4-1
CDR3 DNA: TGCGCCAGCAGCCAGCCGGACAGGGCAAATCAGCCCCAGCATTTT
CDR3 protein: CASSQPDRANQPQHF

CDR3 length: 16
clone size: -
J gene: TRBJ2-2
D gene: TRBD2
V gene: TRBV23-1
CDR3 DNA: TGCGCCAGCGGCAATAGCGGGAGGGCCGACACCGGGGAGCTGTTTTTT
CDR3 protein: CASGNSGRADTGELFF

CDR3 length: 13
clone size: -
J gene: TRBJ1-4
D gene: -
V gene: TRBV24-1
CDR3 DNA: TGTGCCACCAGTGTTCACGGGATCAGAAAACTGTTTTTT
CDR3 protein: CATSVHGIRKLFF

CDR3 length: 15
clone size: once
J gene: TRBJ2-1
D gene: -
V gene: TRBV10-3
CDR3 DNA: TGTGCCACCAGTTTGGGCGGGTCATCCTACAATGAGCAGTTCTTC
CDR3 protein: CATSLGGSSYNEQFF

CDR3 length: 14
clone size: -
J gene: TRBJ2-1
D gene: -
V gene: TRBV3-1/TRBV3-2
CDR3 DNA: TGTGCCAGCAGCCAAGATGTTAACTCCAATGAGCAGTTCTTC
CDR3 protein: CASSQDVNSNEQFF

CDR3 length: 17
clone size: -
J gene: TRBJ2-4
D gene: TRBD1
V gene: TRBV18
CDR3 DNA: TGTGCCAGCTCACCCGGGGCGAGGGGGCCCCATCCAAACATTCAGTACTTC
CDR3 protein: CASSPGARGPHPNIQYF

CDR3 length: 14
clone size: -
J gene: TRBJ2-7
D gene: -
V gene: TRBV5-4
CDR3 DNA: TGTGCCAGCAGCACAGGGACAATCTCCTACGAGCAGTACTTC
CDR3 protein: CASSTGTISYEQYF

CDR3 length: 13
clone size: -
J gene: TRBJ1-1
D gene: -
V gene: TRBV9
CDR3 DNA: TGTGCCAGCAGCCCAGGGGAGGGCACTGAAGCTTTCTTT
CDR3 protein: CASSPGEGTEAFF

CDR3 length: 13
clone size: -
J gene: TRBJ2-1
D gene: TRBD2
V gene: TRBV7-9
CDR3 DNA: TGTGCCAGCGGGACTAGCGGATACAATGAGCAGTTCTTC
CDR3 protein: CASGTSGYNEQFF

CDR3 length: 11
clone size: -
J gene: TRBJ2-3
D gene: -
V gene: TRBV7-9
CDR3 DNA: TGTGCCAGCAGCTTAGCCAATACGCAGTATTTT
CDR3 protein: CASSLANTQYF

CDR3 length: 11
clone size: -
J gene: TRBJ2-5
D gene: -
V gene: TRBV6-6
CDR3 DNA: TGTGCCAGCAGTTTCGGAGAGACCCAGTACTTC
CDR3 protein: CASSFGETQYF

CDR3 length: 16
clone size: -
J gene: TRBJ1-6
D gene: -
V gene: TRBV30
CDR3 DNA: TGTGCCTGGAGTGTACAAAGGGGATGGAATAATTCACCCCTCCACTTT
CDR3 protein: CAWSVQRGWNNSPLHF

CDR3 length: 13
clone size: -
J gene: TRBJ2-6
D gene: -
V gene: TRBV9
CDR3 DNA: TGTGCCAGCAGCGCTACTGGGGCCAACGTCCTGACTTTC
CDR3 protein: CASSATGANVLTF

CDR3 length: 19
clone size: -
J gene: TRBJ2-3
D gene: TRBD2
V gene: TRBV5-1
CDR3 DNA: TGCGCCAGCAGCTTGCCCGGGACTAGCGGGAGCGGAAGCACAGATACGCAGTATTTT
CDR3 protein: CASSLPGTSGSGSTDTQYF

CDR3 length: 14
clone size: once
J gene: TRBJ2-2
D gene: -
V gene: TRBV27
CDR3 DNA: TGTGCCAGCAGTTCCATGTCGAGAACCGGGGAGCTGTTTTTT
CDR3 protein: CASSSMSRTGELFF

CDR3 length: 12
clone size: -
J gene: TRBJ1-5
D gene: -
V gene: TRBV19
CDR3 DNA: TGTGCCAGTACCCGTTTCGGGGGGTTACGGCATTTT
CDR3 protein: CASTRFGGLRHF

CDR3 length: 15
clone size: once
J gene: TRBJ2-5
D gene: -
V gene: TRBV5-1
CDR3 DNA: TGCGCCAGCAGCTTGACAGGTACTCTCCAAGAGACCCAGTACTTC
CDR3 protein: CASSLTGTLQETQYF

CDR3 length: 15
clone size: -
J gene: TRBJ1-1
D gene: -
V gene: TRBV19
CDR3 DNA: TGTGCCAGTAGTATGAGCGGGAATGGAGGCACTGAAGCTTTCTTT
CDR3 protein: CASSMSGNGGTEAFF

CDR3 length: 17
clone size: -
J gene: TRBJ2-6
D gene: -
V gene: TRBV5-1
CDR3 DNA: TGCGCCAGCAGCCCAGCAGGGTGGAGCTCTGGGGCCAACGTCCTGACTTTC
CDR3 protein: CASSPAGWSSGANVLTF

CDR3 length: 15
clone size: -
J gene: TRBJ2-7
D gene: TRBD1
V gene: TRBV28
CDR3 DNA: TGTGCCAGCAGCTCGATCGGACAGGCACCCAGCGAGCAGTACTTC
CDR3 protein: CASSSIGQAPSEQYF

CDR3 length: 16
clone size: -
J gene: TRBJ1-4
D gene: -
V gene: TRBV6-5
CDR3 DNA: TGTGCCAGCAGTTACTCGGGGGGGGGAACTAATGAAAAACTGTTTTTT
CDR3 protein: CASSYSGGGTNEKLFF

CDR3 length: 13
clone size: -
J gene: TRBJ1-1
D gene: -
V gene: TRBV30
CDR3 DNA: TGTGCCTGGAGTGGACAGGTGAACACTGAAGCTTTCTTT
CDR3 protein: CAWSGQVNTEAFF

CDR3 length: 16
clone size: -
J gene: TRBJ1-6
D gene: -
V gene: TRBV6-1
CDR3 DNA: TGTGCCAGCAGTGAAACACGGGGGGAAGGTAATTCACCCCTCCACTTT
CDR3 protein: CASSETRGEGNSPLHF

CDR3 length: 13
clone size: -
J gene: TRBJ2-7
D gene: -
V gene: TRBV3-1/TRBV3-2
CDR3 DNA: TGTGCCAGCAGCCAAGTCCAGGGTAACGAGCAGTACTTC
CDR3 protein: CASSQVQGNEQYF

CDR3 length: 15
clone size: -
J gene: TRBJ1-6
D gene: TRBD1
V gene: TRBV5-8
CDR3 DNA: TGTGCCAGCAGCATAGGGACAGCTTATAATTCACCCCTCCACTTT
CDR3 protein: CASSIGTAYNSPLHF

CDR3 length: 15
clone size: -
J gene: TRBJ2-3
D gene: TRBD1
V gene: TRBV19
CDR3 DNA: TGTGCCAGTAGTATAGGCGGACAGGGGGGAGATACGCAGTATTTT
CDR3 protein: CASSIGGQGGDTQYF

CDR3 length: 13
clone size: -
J gene: TRBJ1-1
D gene: -
V gene: TRBV6-1
CDR3 DNA: TGTGCCAGCAGGCAAGAGGGCAACACTGAAGCTTTCTTT
CDR3 protein: CASRQEGNTEAFF

CDR3 length: 16
clone size: few
J gene: TRBJ2-3
D gene: -
V gene: TRBV7-8
CDR3 DNA: TGTGCCAGCAGCGAACGCCCCGTGTTTAGTTCAGATACGCAGTATTTT
CDR3 protein: CASSERPVFSSDTQYF

CDR3 length: 14
clone size: -
J gene: TRBJ2-5
D gene: -
V gene: TRBV6-5
CDR3 DNA: TGTGCCAGCAGTTTTTGGGGGGATCAAGAGACCCAGTACTTC
CDR3 protein: CASSFWGDQETQYF

CDR3 length: 15
clone size: -
J gene: TRBJ2-1
D gene: -
V gene: TRBV6-5
CDR3 DNA: TGTGCCAGCAGGAGCCCAGGGGCGGGCCACAATGAGCAGTTCTTC
CDR3 protein: CASRSPGAGHNEQFF

CDR3 length: 16
clone size: -
J gene: TRBJ1-5
D gene: -
V gene: TRBV7-8
CDR3 DNA: TGTGCCAGCAGCTTAGTTGGAGGAAATAGCAATCAGCCCCAGCATTTT
CDR3 protein: CASSLVGGNSNQPQHF

CDR3 length: 12
clone size: once
J gene: TRBJ1-2
D gene: -
V gene: TRBV6-1
CDR3 DNA: TGTGCCAGCAGTGAACAGGGATATGGCTACACCTTC
CDR3 protein: CASSEQGYGYTF

CDR3 length: 15
clone size: -
J gene: TRBJ2-5
D gene: -
V gene: TRBV21-1
CDR3 DNA: TGTGCCAGCAGCAAAGTAGGGGACAGCCAAGAGACCCAGTACTTC
CDR3 protein: CASSKVGDSQETQYF

CDR3 length: 14
clone size: many
J gene: TRBJ1-2
D gene: TRBD1
V gene: TRBV6-5
CDR3 DNA: TGTGCCAGCAGTCTGGACAGGAACGCTTTGGGCTACACCTTC
CDR3 protein: CASSLDRNALGYTF

CDR3 length: 16
clone size: once
J gene: TRBJ2-1
D gene: TRBD2
V gene: TRBV4-1
CDR3 DNA: TGCGCCAGCAGCCAATCTAGCGGAAGTCGCTACAATGAGCAGTTCTTC
CDR3 protein: CASSQSSGSRYNEQFF

CDR3 length: 12
clone size: -
J gene: TRBJ2-2
D gene: -
V gene: TRBV28
CDR3 DNA: TGTGCCAGCTTTACAGGGTCTGGGGAGCTGTTTTTT
CDR3 protein: CASFTGSGELFF

CDR3 length: 15
clone size: few
J gene: TRBJ1-5
D gene: -
V gene: TRBV6-5
CDR3 DNA: TGTGCCAGCAGCCCCTCCCCGGAGAGCAATCAGCCCCAGCATTTT
CDR3 protein: CASSPSPESNQPQHF

CDR3 length: 17
clone size: -
J gene: TRBJ2-3
D gene: TRBD1
V gene: TRBV24-1
CDR3 DNA: TGTGCCACCAGCACTTCACCGGGACAGGGCCTCACAGGAACGCAGTATTTT
CDR3 protein: CATSTSPGQGLTGTQYF

CDR3 length: 15
clone size: -
J gene: TRBJ1-6
D gene: -
V gene: TRBV15
CDR3 DNA: TGTGCCACCAGCAGAGATAGACAGAGTAATTCACCCCTCCACTTT
CDR3 protein: CATSRDRQSNSPLHF

CDR3 length: 13
clone size: -
J gene: TRBJ2-3
D gene: -
V gene: TRBV30
CDR3 DNA: TGTGCCTGGAGTGACTCGAGCACAGATACGCAGTATTTT
CDR3 protein: CAWSDSSTDTQYF

CDR3 length: 16
clone size: -
J gene: TRBJ2-2
D gene: TRBD1
V gene: TRBV5-1
CDR3 DNA: TGCGCCAGCAGCATCTCTCGGACAGGGAGCGGCGGGGAGCTGTTTTTT
CDR3 protein: CASSISRTGSGGELFF